This TCR beta chain came from a study of blood T cell repertoires in COVID-19. Overall study: Some COVID-19 samples were acute and others convalescent; all came from the United States, Italy and Spain. Nucleic acid was either cDNA or gDNA, and it came from T cells, B-cell-depleted T cells, or PBMCs.

Original processing notes: Researchers report that nucleated cell counts were estimated from reference gene primer amplification. Only in-frame clones appear in the TCRdb table, and some are missing; sequencing was by immunoSEQ multiplex PCR. V and J calls plus clone size are reproduced from that table; the DNA served to infer D and trimming. The sample has some 350,000 clones, approximately 86% seen once; the top ten hold about 3%. Losses at the gene ends were 8 bases for V and 2 bases for J; bases not matched to a gene: 19. CDR1 is MNHNS and CDR2 is SASEGT in the germline V gene. The CDR3 has 19 amino acids.

The material sequenced was peripheral blood. This clonotype originated in a human donor in a cohort sampled during active COVID-19. The chain links TRBV6-1 to TRBJ2-1, with 9 bases matching TRBD2. The CDR3 here is CASGGRTSASRKAYNEQFF. CDR3 DNA sequence: TGTGCCAGCGGTGGACGGACTAGCGCGTCTCGAAAGGCCTACAATGAGCAGTTCTTC.